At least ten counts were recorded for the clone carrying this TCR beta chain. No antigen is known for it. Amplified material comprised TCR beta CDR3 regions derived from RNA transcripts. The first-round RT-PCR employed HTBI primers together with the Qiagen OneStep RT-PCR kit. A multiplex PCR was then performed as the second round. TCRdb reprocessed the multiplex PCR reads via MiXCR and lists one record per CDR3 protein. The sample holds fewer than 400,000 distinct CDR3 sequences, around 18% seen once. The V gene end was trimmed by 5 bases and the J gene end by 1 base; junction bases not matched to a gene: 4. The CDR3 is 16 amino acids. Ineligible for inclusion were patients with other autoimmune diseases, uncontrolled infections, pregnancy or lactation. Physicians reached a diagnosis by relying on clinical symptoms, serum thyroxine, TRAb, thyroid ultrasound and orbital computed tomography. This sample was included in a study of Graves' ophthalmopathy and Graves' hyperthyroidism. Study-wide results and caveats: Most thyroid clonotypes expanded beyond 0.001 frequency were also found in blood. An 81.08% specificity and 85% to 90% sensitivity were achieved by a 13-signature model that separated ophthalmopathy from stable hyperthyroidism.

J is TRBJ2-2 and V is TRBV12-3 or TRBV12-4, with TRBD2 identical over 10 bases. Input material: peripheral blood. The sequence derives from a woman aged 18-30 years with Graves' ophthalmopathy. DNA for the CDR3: TGTGCCAGCAGTCCTCTAGCGGGAGAGAACACCGGGGAGCTGTTTTTT. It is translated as CASSPLAGENTGELFF.